This T cell receptor (beta chain) was recovered during a study of response to subunit inactivated influenza vaccine. Overall study results and limits: It was the authors' suggestion that each seasonal influenza vaccination recruits few new T cells.

Comment on this clonotype: Its specificity is not known.

The CDR3 length is 14 residues. The V end lost 2 bases, the J end lost 3 bases, and 11 bases lay between the germline ends. Looked up from germline, CDR1 is MNHEY and CDR2 is SVGEGT. TCRdb itself ran the RT-PCR reads through MiXCR, one entry per CDR3 protein. The sample carries about 800,000 distinct CDR3 sequences, 20% to 25% recorded once. The rearrangement links TRBV6-2 or TRBV6-3 to TRBJ2-7; tentatively, D is TRBD1 (6 bases). The material was PBMCs from blood, obtained 4 to 6 days after vaccination. This clonotype originated in a man aged 50 or older who received an inactivated influenza vaccine. The chain's CDR3 is CASSYVGRGYEQYF. The DNA for the CDR3 is TGTGCCAGCAGTTACGTTGGCAGGGGCTACGAGCAGTACTTC.